A single sample is the source of the 24 T cell receptor beta chains below, sequenced in a study of prognosis after radiotherapy for stage I lung cancer. With two-round multiplex PCR, TCR beta CDR3 sequences were amplified from genomic DNA. First-round PCR, the initial amplification, used primers specific to each TRBV and TRBJ gene. TCRdb recomputed calls from the multiplex PCR reads with MiXCR, one row per CDR3 protein. The profile shows roughly 29,000 distinct CDR3 sequences, roughly 30% of them singletons. The input for sequencing was PBMCs, taken before or after stereotactic body radiation therapy (not recorded which). These receptors were obtained from a donor over 45 with non-small cell lung cancer.

The chain couples TRBV28 to TRBJ1-1, with 9 nucleotides matching TRBD1. The junction had 4 bases not matched to a gene; V was cut back by 4 bases and J by 7 bases. CDR1 is MDHEN, CDR2 SYDVKM, per germline. The CDR3 loop spans 13 amino acids. The CDR3 here is CASSYTGGVEAFF. CDR3 bases: TGTGCCAGCAGTTACACAGGGGGCGTTGAAGCTTTCTTT.

Remarks on this clonotype: The junction shows a germline mismatch at one end, possibly a read error. This chain uses TRBV6-9 with TRBJ2-7; 10 nucleotides align to TRBD2. CDR3 length: 16 residues. Germline CDR1 and CDR2: MNHGY and SVAAGI. The chain's CDR3 is CASSLHLAGDTYEKYF. In nucleotides, the CDR3 is TGTGCCAGCAGTTTACACCTAGCGGGAGATACCTACGAGAAGTACTTC.

This clonotype was counted between two and nine times. The V and J genes are TRBV29-1 and TRBJ1-2; D ambiguous. The CDR3 is made up of 13 amino acids. CDR1 and CDR2 (germline): SQVTM, ANQGSEA. V lost 5 bases and J 1 base, leaving 11 bases between the germline ends. This chain's CDR3 is CSVPPGLNYGYTF. CDR3 in DNA: TGCAGCGTTCCCCCCGGGCTTAACTATGGCTACACCTTC.

The gene calls are TRBV30 and TRBJ2-1; 10 positions match TRBD2. After removal of 6 bases from V and 9 bases from J, the junction contained 8 bases not matched to a gene. The CDR3 runs 13 residues. Germline V gene sequence: CDR1 GTSNPN, CDR2 SVGIG (reference sequence). DNA of the CDR3: TGTGCCTGTACGTCTAGCGGGAGTTGTGAGCAGTTCTTC. Amino acid sequence: CACTSSGSCEQFF.

This clonotype appeared many times. The chain uses TRBV20-1 and TRBJ2-5, with D hard to call. The CDR3 is made up of 12 amino acids. The V and J ends lost 5 bases and 5 bases respectively, with 12 bases between them. CDR1 and CDR2 (germline): DFQATT, SNEGSKA (reference sequence). This chain's CDR3 is CSADPGEETQYF. CDR3 DNA sequence: TGCAGTGCTGACCCAGGAGAGGAGACCCAGTACTTC.

Comments on this clonotype: This likely reflects a read error, since a far larger clone is one base away. The rearrangement joins TRBV27 to TRBJ2-5; 9 nucleotides agree with TRBD2. Germline CDR1 reads MNHEY; CDR2 reads SMNVEV (reference sequence). The CDR3 loop spans 16 amino acids. CDR3 nucleotides: TGTGCCAGCAGTAGCTTTGCGGGAGGGCCCCGCAATGAGCAGATCTTC. Its translation: CASSSFAGGPRNEQIF.

This clonotype was detected ten times or more. The chain joins TRBV9 to TRBJ2-2; the D gene is possibly TRBD2 (5 bases). Germline CDR1 is SGDLS and CDR2 is YYNGEE. The germline V and J ends were trimmed by 4 bases and 3 bases, with 16 bases remaining between them. This CDR3 comprises 16 residues. The CDR3, as DNA: TGTGCCAGCAGCACCTCGGGAAACAGATACACCGGGGAGCTGTTTTTT. Amino acids: CASSTSGNRYTGELFF.

This clonotype was seen a few times. V gene TRBV6-5 combines with J gene TRBJ2-1; 9 nucleotides align to TRBD2. J gave up 5 bases and V 6 bases, and 11 bases lay outside the gene matches. Germline V gene data show CDR1 as MNHEY and CDR2 as SVGAGI. The CDR3 covers 16 residues. DNA of the CDR3: TGTGCCAGCAGCTACCTGAGCGGGGGGTTCAACAATGAGCAGTTCTTC. As protein: CASSYLSGGFNNEQFF.

This clonotype has ten or more counts. This chain connects TRBV6-1 to TRBJ2-7, with D unresolved. This CDR3 contains 13 residues. Germline lookup yields CDR1 MNHNS and CDR2 SASEGT. Between the trimmed V and J ends, which lost 7 bases and 1 base, there was a span of 11 bases. The CDR3 DNA reads as TGTGCCAGCACCAGGACCCAGTCCTACGAGCAGTACTTC. Protein sequence: CASTRTQSYEQYF.

This clonotype was seen many times. V and J are TRBV6-1 and TRBJ2-5; a weak D match, TRBD1 (6 bases). Germline CDR1 and CDR2: MNHNS and SASEGT. Trimming shortened V by 6 bases and J by 2 bases, and 16 bases separated the two germline ends. The CDR3 extends over 15 amino acids. CDR3 coding DNA: TGTGCCAGCAGAGTAGGACAGAGTATTCAAGAGACCCAGTACTTC. Residues: CASRVGQSIQETQYF.

This clonotype appeared many times. The chain uses TRBV2 and TRBJ2-2; D unresolved. CDR1 SNHLY and CDR2 FYNNEI come from the germline V gene. This CDR3 has 12 amino acids. V lost 3 bases, J lost 5 bases, and 4 bases lay in between. The CDR3 protein is CASSEPTGELFF. CDR3 nucleotides: TGTGCCAGCAGTGAGCCGACCGGGGAGCTGTTTTTT.

In its sample, this clonotype was seen a few times. A much larger clone lies one base from this, so it may be a read error. The chain is built from TRBV6-5 and TRBJ2-6; 7 nucleotides align to TRBD1. The germline V gene encodes CDR1 MNHEY and CDR2 SVGAGI. The CDR3 is 17 residues long. The V gene end was trimmed by 2 bases and the J gene end by 4 bases; junction bases not matched to a gene: 8. Here the CDR3 reads CASSYPTGIGGANVLTF. The CDR3 nucleotides are TGTGCCAGCAGTTACCCGACAGGGATTGGCGGGGCCAACGTCCTGACTTTC.

This clonotype was counted ten times or more. The chain employs TRBV12-3 or TRBV12-4 and TRBJ2-1, with 10 bases that match TRBD1. J lost 10 bases, V lost 8 bases, and 14 bases had no gene match. The length of the CDR3 is 15 residues. The chain's CDR3 is CASVTPGQGLWEQFF. The DNA of the CDR3 is TGTGCCAGCGTAACCCCGGGACAGGGGCTTTGGGAGCAGTTCTTC.

This clonotype is categorized as medium-sized. This chain joins TRBV27 and TRBJ1-5; D call uncertain. The CDR3 is 14 amino acids. Germline assignment: CDR1 MNHEY and CDR2 SMNVEV (reference sequence). The V end was cut by 6 bases, the J end by 4 bases, with 13 bases between. As DNA, the CDR3 is TGTGCCAGCAGCGAGAGGTCGCTAAATCAGCCCCAGCATTTT. It is translated as CASSERSLNQPQHF.

For this clonotype: It differs at one base from a far larger clone, so likely a read error. The J gene is TRBJ2-7, the V gene TRBV6-6, with 9 bases fitting TRBD2. This CDR3 region has 15 residues. CDR1 MNHNY and CDR2 SVGAGI come from the germline V gene (reference sequence). V was pared by 0 bases and J by 3 bases, with 3 bases of the junction left unmatched. Here the CDR3 reads CASSYSIAGVYEQYF. The CDR3 DNA reads as TGTGCCAGCAGTTACTCGATAGCGGGAGTCTACGAGCAGTACTTC.

This clonotype was observed at least ten times. J is TRBJ2-7 and V is TRBV28; D is undetermined. CDR1 and CDR2 from the germline V gene are MDHEN and SYDVKM. Trimming left V 3 bases short and J 6 bases short, with 12 bases between. CDR3 length equals 13 residues. The CDR3 sequence is CASSFGPPAEQYF. The CDR3 DNA follows: TGTGCCAGCAGTTTCGGGCCGCCCGCCGAGCAGTACTTC.

This clonotype was recorded at least ten times. This chain connects TRBV9 to TRBJ2-1; tentatively, D is TRBD1 (5 bases). Germline assignment: CDR1 SGDLS and CDR2 YYNGEE. The CDR3 extends over 14 amino acids. Between the trimmed V and J ends, which lost 0 bases and 2 bases, there was a span of 6 bases. This chain's CDR3 is CASSVGGTYNEQFF. The CDR3 nucleotides read TGTGCCAGCAGCGTAGGGGGCACCTACAATGAGCAGTTCTTC.

This clonotype was recorded many times. This chain uses TRBV11-2 with TRBJ2-7; D is undetermined. Trimming removed 4 bases from V and 0 bases from J, with 16 bases in between. The germline CDR1 and CDR2 sequences are SGHAT and FQNNGV. The CDR3 is made up of 16 amino acids. CDR3 nucleotides: TGTGCCAGCAGCTCCCTAGGGCGTGCCGGCTCCTACGAGCAGTACTTC. Translating gives CASSSLGRAGSYEQYF.

This clonotype is judged medium-sized. The chain has TRBV2 and TRBJ1-2; TRBD1 matches at 8 bases. This CDR3 is built from 14 residues. V lost 4 bases to trimming and J lost 4 bases; unmatched junction nucleotides: 5. Germline CDR1 reads SNHLY; CDR2 reads FYNNEI. CDR3 DNA: TGTGCCAGCAGTGCCCCCGGGACAGGCTATGGCTACACCTTC. This codes for CASSAPGTGYGYTF.

This clonotype was picked up many times. In nucleotides, the CDR3 is TGTGCCAGCAGTGAAGCTCAGGGCTACATTCAGTACTTC. Amino acid sequence: CASSEAQGYIQYF. This sequence joins TRBV6-1 and TRBJ2-4, with TRBD1 as a possible D gene (5 bases). There are 13 residues in the CDR3. Germline CDR1 is MNHNS and CDR2 is SASEGT. Trimming stripped 0 bases from V and 8 bases from J, with 8 bases between.

This clonotype was seen at least ten times. The gene calls are TRBV10-3 and TRBJ1-2; D is ambiguous. The CDR3 is 13 residues long. The germline V gene encodes CDR1 ENHRY and CDR2 SYGVKD. Trimming removed 11 bases from V and 5 bases from J, with 18 bases in between. For the CDR3, the DNA is TGTGCCTCGCGCTCGAACACCCCTTATGGCTACACCTTC. It codes for CASRSNTPYGYTF.

This rearrangement joins TRBV12-3 or TRBV12-4 to TRBJ2-7; TRBD1 might be the D (6 bases). The V end was cut by 5 bases, the J end by 4 bases, with 18 bases between. This CDR3 is built from 15 residues. Here the CDR3 DNA reads TGTGCCAGCAGTCCCGTACAGGGTATCAGGTACGAGCAGTACTTC. Residues: CASSPVQGIRYEQYF.

A remark on this clonotype: At one end, the junction sequence differs from germline, possibly due to a read error. This CDR3 is CASSLPGDDSTLHF. The CDR3 DNA sequence: TGCGCCAGCAGCTTGCCAGGGGACGATTCAACCCTCCACTTT. The rearrangement links TRBV5-1 to TRBJ1-6; maybe TRBD1 (6 bases). CDR3 length: 14 amino acids. CDR1 and CDR2 (germline): SGHRS, YFSETQ. The full variable domain, its missing parts supplied by reference TRBV5-1 and TRBJ1-6, is KAGVTQTPRYLIKTRGQQVTLSCSPISGHRSVSWYQQTPGQGLQFLFEYFSETQRNKGNFPGRFSGRQFSNSRSEMNVSTLELGDSALYLCASSLPGDDSTLHFGNGTRLTVT.

The sample holds many counts of this clonotype. The chain joins TRBV6-1 to TRBJ2-2; 9 bases line up with TRBD1. The CDR3 totals 16 residues. V lost 6 bases and J lost 6; bases outside the gene matches: 11. Per the germline V gene, CDR1 is MNHNS and CDR2 is SASEGT. The CDR3 is CASSSLPGQGPGELFF. The CDR3 nucleotides read TGTGCCAGCAGCTCTCTACCGGGACAGGGACCCGGGGAGCTGTTTTTT.